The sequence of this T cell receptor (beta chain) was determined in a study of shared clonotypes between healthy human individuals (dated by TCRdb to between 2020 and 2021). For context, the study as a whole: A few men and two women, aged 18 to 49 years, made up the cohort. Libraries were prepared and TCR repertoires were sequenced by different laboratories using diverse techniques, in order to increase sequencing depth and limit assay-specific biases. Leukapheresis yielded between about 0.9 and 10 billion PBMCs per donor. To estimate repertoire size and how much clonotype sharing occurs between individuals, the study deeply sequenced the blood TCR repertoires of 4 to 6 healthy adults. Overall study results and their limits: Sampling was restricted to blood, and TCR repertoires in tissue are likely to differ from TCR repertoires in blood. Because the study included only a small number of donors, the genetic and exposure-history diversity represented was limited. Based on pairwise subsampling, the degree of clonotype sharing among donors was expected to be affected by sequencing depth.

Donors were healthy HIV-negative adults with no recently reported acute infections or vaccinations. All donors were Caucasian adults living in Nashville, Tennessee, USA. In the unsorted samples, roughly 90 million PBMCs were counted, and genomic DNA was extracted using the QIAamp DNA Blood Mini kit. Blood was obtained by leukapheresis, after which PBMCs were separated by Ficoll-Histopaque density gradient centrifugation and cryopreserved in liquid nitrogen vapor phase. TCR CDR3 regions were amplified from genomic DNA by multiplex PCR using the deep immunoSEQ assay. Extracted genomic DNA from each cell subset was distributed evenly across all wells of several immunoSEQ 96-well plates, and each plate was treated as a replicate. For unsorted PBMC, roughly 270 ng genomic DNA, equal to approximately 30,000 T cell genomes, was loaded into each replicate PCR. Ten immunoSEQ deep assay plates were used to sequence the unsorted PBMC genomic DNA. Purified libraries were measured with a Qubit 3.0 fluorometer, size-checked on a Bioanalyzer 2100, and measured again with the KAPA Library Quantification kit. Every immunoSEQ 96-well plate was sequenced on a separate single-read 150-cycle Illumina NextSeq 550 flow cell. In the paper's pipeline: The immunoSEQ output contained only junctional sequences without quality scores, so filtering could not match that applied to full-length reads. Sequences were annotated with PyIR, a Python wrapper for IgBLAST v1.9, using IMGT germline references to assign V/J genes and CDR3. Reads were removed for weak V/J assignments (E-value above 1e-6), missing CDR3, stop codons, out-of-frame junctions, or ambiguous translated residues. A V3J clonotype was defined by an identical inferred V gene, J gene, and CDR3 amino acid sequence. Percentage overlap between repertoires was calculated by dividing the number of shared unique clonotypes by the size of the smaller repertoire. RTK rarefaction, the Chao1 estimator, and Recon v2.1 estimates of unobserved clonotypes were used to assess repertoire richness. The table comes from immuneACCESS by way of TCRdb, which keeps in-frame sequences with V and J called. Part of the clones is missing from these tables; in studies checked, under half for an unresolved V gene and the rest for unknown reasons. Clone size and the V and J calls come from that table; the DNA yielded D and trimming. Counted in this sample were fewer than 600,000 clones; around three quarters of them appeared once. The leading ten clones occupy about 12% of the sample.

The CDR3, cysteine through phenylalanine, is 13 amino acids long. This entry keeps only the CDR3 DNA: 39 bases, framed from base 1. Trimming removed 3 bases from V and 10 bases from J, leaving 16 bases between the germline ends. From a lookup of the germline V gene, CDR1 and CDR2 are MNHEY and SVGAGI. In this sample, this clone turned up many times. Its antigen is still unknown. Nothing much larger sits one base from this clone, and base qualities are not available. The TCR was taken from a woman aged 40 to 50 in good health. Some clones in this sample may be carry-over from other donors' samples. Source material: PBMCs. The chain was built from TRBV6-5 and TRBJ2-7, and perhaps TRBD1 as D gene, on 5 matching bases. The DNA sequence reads TGTGCCAGCAGTTATAACTTTCGGCAGGGTCAGTACTTC. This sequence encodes CASSYNFRQGQYF.